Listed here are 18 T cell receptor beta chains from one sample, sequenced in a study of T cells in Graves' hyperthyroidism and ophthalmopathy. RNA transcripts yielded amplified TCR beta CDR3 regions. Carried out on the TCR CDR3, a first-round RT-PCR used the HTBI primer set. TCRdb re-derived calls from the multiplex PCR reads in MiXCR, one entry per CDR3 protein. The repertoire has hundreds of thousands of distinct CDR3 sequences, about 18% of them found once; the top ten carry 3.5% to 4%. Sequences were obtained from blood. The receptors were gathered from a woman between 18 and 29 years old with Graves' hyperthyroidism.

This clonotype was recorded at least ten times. The CDR3 spells CASSGSGAPKGSYEQYF. CDR3 bases: TGTGCCAGCAGCGGAAGTGGGGCCCCGAAGGGCTCCTACGAGCAGTACTTC. V and J are TRBV6-4 and TRBJ2-7; D is possibly TRBD1 (5 bases). V was trimmed by 6 bases and J by 0 bases, leaving 21 bases between them. Germline V gives CDR1 MRHNA, CDR2 SNTAGT. This CDR3 spans 17 amino acids.

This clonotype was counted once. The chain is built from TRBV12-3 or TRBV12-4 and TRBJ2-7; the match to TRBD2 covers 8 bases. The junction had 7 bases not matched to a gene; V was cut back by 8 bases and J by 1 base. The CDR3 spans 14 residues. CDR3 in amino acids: CASRRAGGSYEQYF. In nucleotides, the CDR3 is TGTGCCAGCCGGAGGGCGGGGGGTTCCTACGAGCAGTACTTC.

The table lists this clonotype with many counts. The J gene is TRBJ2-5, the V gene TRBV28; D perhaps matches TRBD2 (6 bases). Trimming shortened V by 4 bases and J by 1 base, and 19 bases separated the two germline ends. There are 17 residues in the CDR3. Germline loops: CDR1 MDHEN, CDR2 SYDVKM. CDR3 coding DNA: TGTGCCAGCAGTTCCCTTGGTTGGGGCGGGGCCCAAGAGACCCAGTACTTC. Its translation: CASSSLGWGGAQETQYF.

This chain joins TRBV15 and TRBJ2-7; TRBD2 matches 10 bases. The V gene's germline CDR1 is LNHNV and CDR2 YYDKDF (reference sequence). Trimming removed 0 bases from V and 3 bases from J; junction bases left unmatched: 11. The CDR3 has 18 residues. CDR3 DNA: TGTGCCACCAGCAGAGATACCCGCACTAGCGGGGCGTTCTACGAGCAGTACTTC. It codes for CATSRDTRTSGAFYEQYF. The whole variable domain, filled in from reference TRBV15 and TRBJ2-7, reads DAMVIQNPRYQVTQFGKPVTLSCSQTLNHNVMYWYQQKSSQAPKLLFHYYDKDFNNEADTPDNFQSRRPNTSFCFLDIRSPGLGDTAMYLCATSRDTRTSGAFYEQYFGPGTRLTVT.

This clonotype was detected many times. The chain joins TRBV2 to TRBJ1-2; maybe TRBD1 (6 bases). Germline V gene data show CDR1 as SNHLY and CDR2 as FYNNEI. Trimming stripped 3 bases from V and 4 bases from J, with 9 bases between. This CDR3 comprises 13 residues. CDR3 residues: CASSDEGGYGYTF. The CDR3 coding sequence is TGTGCCAGCAGTGATGAAGGGGGCTATGGCTACACCTTC.

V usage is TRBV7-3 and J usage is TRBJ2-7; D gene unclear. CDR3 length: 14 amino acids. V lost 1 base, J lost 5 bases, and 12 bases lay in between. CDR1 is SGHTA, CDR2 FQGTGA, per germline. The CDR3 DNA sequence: TGTGCCAGCAGCTTAAGTGGACCGCCGGACGAGCAGTACTTC. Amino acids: CASSLSGPPDEQYF.

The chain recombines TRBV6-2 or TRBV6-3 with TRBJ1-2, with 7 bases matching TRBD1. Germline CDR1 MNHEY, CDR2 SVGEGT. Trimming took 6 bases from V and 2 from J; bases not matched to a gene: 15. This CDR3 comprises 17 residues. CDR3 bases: TGTGCCAGCAGCCCTAAAGGGACAGCGAACCTAAACTATGGCTACACCTTC. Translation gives CASSPKGTANLNYGYTF.

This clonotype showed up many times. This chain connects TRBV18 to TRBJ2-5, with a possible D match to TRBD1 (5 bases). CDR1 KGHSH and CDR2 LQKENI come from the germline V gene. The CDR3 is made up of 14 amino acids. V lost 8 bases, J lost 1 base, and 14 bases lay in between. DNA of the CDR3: TGTGCCAGCCACCTTGGCAGGGCCCAAGAGACCCAGTACTTC. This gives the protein CASHLGRAQETQYF.

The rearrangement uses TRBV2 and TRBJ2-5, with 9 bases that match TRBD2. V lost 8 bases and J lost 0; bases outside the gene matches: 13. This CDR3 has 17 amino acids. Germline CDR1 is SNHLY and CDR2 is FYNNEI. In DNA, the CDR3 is TGTGCCAGCTCACCACCATTCGCTAGCGGGAACCAAGAGACCCAGTACTTC. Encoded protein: CASSPPFASGNQETQYF.

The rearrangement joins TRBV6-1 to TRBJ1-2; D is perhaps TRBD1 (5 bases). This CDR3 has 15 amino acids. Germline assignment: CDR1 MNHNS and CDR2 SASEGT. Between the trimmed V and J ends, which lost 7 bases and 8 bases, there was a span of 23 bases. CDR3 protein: CASILSPSGTGGYTF. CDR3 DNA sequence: TGTGCCAGCATCTTATCCCCCTCGGGGACGGGCGGCTACACCTTC.

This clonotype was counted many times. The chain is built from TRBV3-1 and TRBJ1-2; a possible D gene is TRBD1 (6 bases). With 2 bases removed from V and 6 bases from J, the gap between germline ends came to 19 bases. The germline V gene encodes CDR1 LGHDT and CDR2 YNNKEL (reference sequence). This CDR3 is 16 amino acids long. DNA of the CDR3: TGTGCCAGCAGCCAACTACCTCCGGACAGAGAGAATGGCTACACCTTC. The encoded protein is CASSQLPPDRENGYTF.

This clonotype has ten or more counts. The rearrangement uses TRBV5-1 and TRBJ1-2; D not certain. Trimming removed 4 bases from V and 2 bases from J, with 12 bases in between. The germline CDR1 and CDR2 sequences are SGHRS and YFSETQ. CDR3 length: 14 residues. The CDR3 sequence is CASSPSGVNYGYTF. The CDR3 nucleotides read TGCGCCAGCAGCCCTTCCGGGGTGAACTATGGCTACACCTTC.

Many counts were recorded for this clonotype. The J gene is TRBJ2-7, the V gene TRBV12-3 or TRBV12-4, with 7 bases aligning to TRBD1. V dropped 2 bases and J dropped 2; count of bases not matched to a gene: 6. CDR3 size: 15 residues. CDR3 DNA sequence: TGTGCCAGCAGTTTAAAGTCAGGGGGTACCTACGAGCAGTACTTC. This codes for CASSLKSGGTYEQYF.

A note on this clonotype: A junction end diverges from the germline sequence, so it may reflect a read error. The CDR3 sequence: CASSAGTDSPFHF. The CDR3 DNA reads as TGTGCCAGCTCAGCGGGGACCGATTCACCCTTCCACTTT. The V gene is TRBV18, the J gene TRBJ1-6; D is perhaps TRBD1 (5 bases). The germline V gene encodes CDR1 KGHSH and CDR2 LQKENI. This CDR3 contains 13 residues.

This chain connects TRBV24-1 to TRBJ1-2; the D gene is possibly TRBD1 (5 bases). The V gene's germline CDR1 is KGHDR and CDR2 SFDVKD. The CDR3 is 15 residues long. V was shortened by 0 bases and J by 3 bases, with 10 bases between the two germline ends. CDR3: CATSDLRGPHYGYTF. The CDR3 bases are TGTGCCACCAGTGATTTGCGGGGACCGCACTATGGCTACACCTTC.

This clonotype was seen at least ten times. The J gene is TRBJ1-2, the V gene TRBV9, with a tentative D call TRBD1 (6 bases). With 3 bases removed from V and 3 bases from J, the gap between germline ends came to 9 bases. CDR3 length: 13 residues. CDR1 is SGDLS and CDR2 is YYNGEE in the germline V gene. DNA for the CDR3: TGTGCCAGCAGCGGGACAGACGACTATGGCTACACCTTC. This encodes CASSGTDDYGYTF.

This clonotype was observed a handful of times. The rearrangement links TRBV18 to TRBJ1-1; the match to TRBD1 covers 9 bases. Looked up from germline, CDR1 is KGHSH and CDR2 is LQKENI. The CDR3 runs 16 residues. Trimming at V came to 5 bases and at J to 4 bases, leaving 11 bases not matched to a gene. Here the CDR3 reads CASSSGTGLRITEAFF. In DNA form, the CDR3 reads TGTGCCAGCTCATCGGGGACAGGGCTGAGAATCACTGAAGCTTTCTTT.

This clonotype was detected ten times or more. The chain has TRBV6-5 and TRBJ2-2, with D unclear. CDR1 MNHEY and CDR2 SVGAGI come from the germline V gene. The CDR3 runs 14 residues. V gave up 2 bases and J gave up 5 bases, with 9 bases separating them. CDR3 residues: CASSYRRNTGELFF. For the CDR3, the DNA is TGTGCCAGCAGTTACCGACGGAATACCGGGGAGCTGTTTTTT.